A selection of T cell receptor beta chains follows, all from one sample in a study of regulatory T cells in long-lasting Graves disease. In TCRdb, the multiplex PCR reads were re-called with MiXCR into one record per CDR3 protein. This table has roughly 420,000 distinct CDR3 sequences, approximately 14% appearing once. This sample was also put to use in a study of T cells in Graves' hyperthyroidism and ophthalmopathy.

Sample: peripheral blood mononuclear cells (PBMCs), taken at new diagnosis, from a patient treated with antithyroid drugs. The receptor source for this set is a woman between 45 and 65 years old with Graves disease. The CDR3 runs from the conserved cysteine through the conserved F or W. A D gene is named only where the DNA matches it firmly. The size of a clone is reported for some rows only, either as once, few or many, or as a class for expanded clones.

d_call j_call v_call clone_size cdr3_aa cdr3_nt
TRBD2 TRBJ2-1 TRBV10-3 many CAIKGLAGYNEQFF TGTGCCATCAAAGGACTAGCGGGTTACAATGAGCAGTTCTTC
TRBD1 TRBJ2-5 TRBV29-1 many CSGGQGFETQYF TGCAGCGGGGGACAGGGTTTCGAGACCCAGTACTTC
. TRBJ2-7 TRBV7-2 many CASSLALSGRPHSYEQYF TGTGCCAGCAGCTTAGCCCTTTCGGGGCGACCGCACTCCTACGAGCAGTACTTC
TRBD2 TRBJ2-7 TRBV10-3 many CAISELWAGAPSYEQYF TGTGCCATCAGTGAGCTCTGGGCGGGAGCCCCCTCCTACGAGCAGTACTTC
. TRBJ2-7 TRBV6-2/TRBV6-3 many CASSYSYGGINEQYF TGTGCCAGCAGTTACTCGTACGGGGGCATAAACGAGCAGTACTTC
. TRBJ1-3 TRBV2 . CASKTEISSGNTIYF TGTGCCAGCAAGACGGAAATAAGCTCTGGAAACACCATATATTTT
. TRBJ2-1 TRBV2 many CASSQGSVVEQFF TGTGCCAGCAGTCAGGGTTCGGTCGTCGAACAGTTCTTC
TRBD1 TRBJ2-3 TRBV6-1 . CASSPPTGHVRTDTQYF TGTGCCAGCAGTCCCCCGACAGGGCACGTTCGCACAGATACGCAGTATTTT
TRBD2 TRBJ2-3 TRBV20-1 . CSASYGVTHGLAGADTQYF TGCAGTGCTAGTTACGGGGTCACTCACGGACTAGCTGGCGCAGATACGCAGTATTTT
TRBD2 TRBJ2-1 TRBV28 many CASSLGSWREGIPDEQFF TGTGCCAGCAGTTTAGGTTCGTGGCGGGAGGGCATTCCGGATGAGCAGTTCTTC
. TRBJ2-7 TRBV3-1 . CASSQSRTVYEQYF TGTGCCAGCAGCCAATCTAGGACAGTCTACGAGCAGTACTTC
. TRBJ2-2 TRBV27 many CASSARLVGGELFF TGTGCCAGCAGTGCCCGACTAGTAGGCGGGGAGCTGTTTTTT
TRBD1 TRBJ2-5 TRBV6-2/TRBV6-3 . CAARQGVLETQYF TGTGCCGCCAGACAGGGGGTTTTGGAGACCCAGTACTTC
. TRBJ1-4 TRBV19 few CASSLGDPTNEKLFF TGTGCCAGTAGTTTGGGCGATCCAACTAATGAAAAACTGTTTTTT
. TRBJ2-7 TRBV5-1 many CASRYTQGYEQYF TGCGCCAGCAGGTATACGCAGGGATACGAGCAGTACTTC
. TRBJ1-3 TRBV5-4 few CASSLPGGPGNTIYF TGTGCCAGCAGCTTGCCGGGAGGGCCTGGAAACACCATATATTTT
TRBD2 TRBJ2-5 TRBV2 many CASSAMTSGVETQYF TGTGCCAGCAGTGCGATGACTAGCGGGGTGGAGACCCAGTACTTC
. TRBJ1-6 TRBV28 few CASWGPPYNSPLHF TGTGCCAGCTGGGGGCCCCCCTATAATTCACCCCTCCACTTT
TRBD1 TRBJ1-1 TRBV28 many CASRYLDRWNTEAFF TGTGCCAGCAGGTACTTGGACAGGTGGAACACTGAAGCTTTCTTT
. TRBJ1-1 TRBV19 many CASSISRAKDTEAFF TGTGCCAGTAGTATCAGCAGGGCCAAGGACACTGAAGCTTTCTTT
TRBD2 TRBJ2-1 TRBV24-1 . CATSDPIGTSDYNEQFF TGTGCCACCAGTGATCCAATTGGGACTAGCGATTACAATGAGCAGTTCTTC
TRBD2 TRBJ2-2 TRBV12-3/TRBV12-4 once CASSLPRGLAGPNTGELFF TGTGCCAGCAGTTTACCGCGGGGACTAGCGGGACCGAACACCGGGGAGCTGTTTTTT
. TRBJ1-1 TRBV7-9 many CASRLAGVANTEAFF TGTGCCAGCAGACTAGCGGGGGTGGCCAACACTGAAGCTTTCTTT
. TRBJ1-1 TRBV7-3 . CASSLTGGQLNTEAFF TGTGCCAGCAGCTTAACTGGAGGGCAATTGAACACTGAAGCTTTCTTT
. TRBJ1-5 TRBV20-1 many CSAREIGDQPQHF TGCAGTGCTAGGGAAATTGGGGATCAGCCCCAGCATTTT
TRBD2 TRBJ2-5 TRBV5-1 few CASSIPGLGQETQYF TGCGCCAGCAGCATTCCGGGACTAGGGCAAGAGACCCAGTACTTC
. TRBJ1-6 TRBV20-1 . CSAREWGHGVGPLHF TGCAGTGCTAGAGAGTGGGGACACGGTGTTGGTCCCCTCCACTTT
. TRBJ1-1 TRBV20-1 many CSAARVGTEAFF TGCAGTGCCGCGAGGGTTGGGACTGAAGCTTTCTTT
. TRBJ2-2 TRBV9 many CASSVVGDTGELFF TGTGCCAGCAGCGTGGTAGGAGACACCGGGGAGCTGTTTTTT
. TRBJ2-1 TRBV5-1 many CASSSNPGVGNEQFF TGCGCCAGCAGCTCTAATCCAGGGGTGGGCAATGAGCAGTTCTTC
TRBD2 TRBJ2-1 TRBV12-3/TRBV12-4 many CASSFRSGSLYNEQFF TGTGCCAGCAGTTTCCGAAGCGGGAGTCTTTACAATGAGCAGTTCTTC
. TRBJ1-1 TRBV7-9 few CASRPLRGDTEAFF TGTGCCAGCAGGCCCCTGAGGGGCGACACTGAAGCTTTCTTT
. TRBJ1-1 TRBV20-1 few CSAPGGDDVGLTEAFF TGCAGTGCCCCCGGGGGGGACGATGTAGGGCTAACTGAAGCTTTCTTT
. TRBJ1-2 TRBV29-1 few CSVGYGAANYGYTF TGCAGCGTTGGTTACGGGGCGGCTAACTATGGCTACACCTTC
. TRBJ2-7 TRBV4-1 many CASSQDLYVLGYEQYF TGCGCCAGCAGCCAAGATCTCTACGTCTTAGGATACGAGCAGTACTTC
. TRBJ1-6 TRBV10-3 few CAISAFSPIGESPLHF TGTGCCATCAGTGCCTTCTCCCCGATAGGAGAATCACCCCTCCACTTT
. TRBJ1-4 TRBV3-1 few CASSQRFTTNEKLFF TGTGCCAGCAGCCAACGGTTCACGACTAATGAAAAACTGTTTTTT
TRBD2 TRBJ2-7 TRBV30 . CAWSIPGRGVYEQYF TGTGCCTGGAGTATTCCCGGGAGGGGAGTTTACGAGCAGTACTTC
. TRBJ2-7 TRBV4-1 many CASSKGDEQYF TGCGCCAGCAGCAAAGGAGACGAGCAGTACTTC
. TRBJ2-4 TRBV27 few CASSLFGGLAKNIQYF TGTGCCAGCAGTTTATTTGGCGGGTTAGCCAAAAACATTCAGTACTTC
TRBD1 TRBJ2-1 TRBV27 . CASSLPGQGRNEQFF TGTGCCAGCAGTTTACCGGGACAGGGTAGAAATGAGCAGTTCTTC
. TRBJ1-6 TRBV7-8 many CASSLAENNLTWAYNSPLHF TGTGCCAGCAGCTTAGCGGAGAATAACCTCACTTGGGCCTATAATTCACCCCTCCACTTT
TRBD2 TRBJ2-3 TRBV20-1 few CSANPNSGRGTDTQYF TGCAGTGCCAATCCGAATAGCGGGAGAGGCACAGATACGCAGTATTTT
TRBD1 TRBJ2-7 TRBV5-1 . CASSRGRDRITYEQYF TGCGCCAGCAGCAGGGGCCGGGACAGGATAACCTACGAGCAGTACTTC
. TRBJ2-7 TRBV28 many CASSFFSPLVPYEQYF TGTGCCAGCAGTTTTTTCTCTCCCTTGGTTCCTTACGAGCAGTACTTC